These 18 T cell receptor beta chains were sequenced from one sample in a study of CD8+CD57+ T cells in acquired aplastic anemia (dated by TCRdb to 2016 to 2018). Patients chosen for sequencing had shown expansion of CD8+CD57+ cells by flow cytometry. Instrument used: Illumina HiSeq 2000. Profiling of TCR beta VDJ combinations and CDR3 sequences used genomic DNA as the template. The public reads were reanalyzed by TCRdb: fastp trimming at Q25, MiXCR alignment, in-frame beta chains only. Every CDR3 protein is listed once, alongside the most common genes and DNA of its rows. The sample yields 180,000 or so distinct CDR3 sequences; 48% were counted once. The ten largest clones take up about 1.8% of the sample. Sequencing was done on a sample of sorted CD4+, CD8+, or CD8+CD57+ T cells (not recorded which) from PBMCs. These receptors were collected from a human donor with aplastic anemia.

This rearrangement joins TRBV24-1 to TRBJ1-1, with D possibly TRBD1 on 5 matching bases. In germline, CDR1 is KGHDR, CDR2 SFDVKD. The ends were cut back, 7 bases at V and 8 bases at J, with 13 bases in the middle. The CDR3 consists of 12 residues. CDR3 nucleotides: TGTGCCACCAGACGGGGCGAGTCGGAAGCTTTCTTT. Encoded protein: CATRRGESEAFF.

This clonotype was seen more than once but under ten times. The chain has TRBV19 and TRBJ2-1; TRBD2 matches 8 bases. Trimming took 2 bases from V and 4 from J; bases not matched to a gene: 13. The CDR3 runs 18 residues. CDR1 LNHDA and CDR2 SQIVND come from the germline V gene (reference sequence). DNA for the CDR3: TGTGCCAGTAGTATAACCCGGGGGAGCGGGGGCCATTACAATGAGCAGTTCTTC. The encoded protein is CASSITRGSGGHYNEQFF.

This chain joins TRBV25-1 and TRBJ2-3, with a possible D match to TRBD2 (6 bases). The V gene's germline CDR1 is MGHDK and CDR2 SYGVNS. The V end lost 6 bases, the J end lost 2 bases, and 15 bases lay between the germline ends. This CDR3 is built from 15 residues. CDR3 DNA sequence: TGTGCCAGCAGCTCAATCTCGGGGGACACAGATACGCAGTATTTT. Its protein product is CASSSISGDTDTQYF.

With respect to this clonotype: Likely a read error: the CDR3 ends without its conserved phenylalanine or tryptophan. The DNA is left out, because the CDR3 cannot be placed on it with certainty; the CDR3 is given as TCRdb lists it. CDR3: CASSLVLS. V and J are TRBV7-8 and TRBJ2-1. The germline V gene has CDR1 SGHVS and CDR2 FQNEAQ. Ends included, the CDR3 has 8 residues.

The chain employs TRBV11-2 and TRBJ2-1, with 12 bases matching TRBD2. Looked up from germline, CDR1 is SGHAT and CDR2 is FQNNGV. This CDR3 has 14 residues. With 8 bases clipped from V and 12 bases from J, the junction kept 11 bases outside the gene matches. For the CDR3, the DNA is TGTGCCAGCGGCACACGACTAGCGGGAGTTTGGCAGTTCTTC. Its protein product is CASGTRLAGVWQFF. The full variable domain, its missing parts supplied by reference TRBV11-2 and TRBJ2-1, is EAGVAQSPRYKIIEKRQSVAFWCNPISGHATLYWYQQILGQGPKLLIQFQNNGVVDDSQLPKDRFSAERLKGVDSTLKIQPAKLEDSAVYLCASGTRLAGVWQFFGPGTRLTVL.

In nucleotides, the CDR3 is TGTGCCAGCCCCCATCAGGTTAGTACCGGAGAGACCCAGTACTTC. This encodes CASPHQVSTGETQYF. The chain has TRBV19 and TRBJ2-5; no firm D call. The CDR3 runs 15 residues. The germline V gene encodes CDR1 LNHDA and CDR2 SQIVND (reference sequence). Deletions cut 9 bases from V and 4 bases from J, with 21 bases between.

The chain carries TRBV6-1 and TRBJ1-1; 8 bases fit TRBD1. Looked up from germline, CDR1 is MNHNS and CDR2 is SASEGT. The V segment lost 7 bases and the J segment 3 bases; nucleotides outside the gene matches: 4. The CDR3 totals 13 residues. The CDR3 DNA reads TGTGCCAGCAATCCGGACAGGGACACTGAAGCTTTCTTT. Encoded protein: CASNPDRDTEAFF.

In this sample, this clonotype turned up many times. The CDR3 here is CASSVGDIAWRSGSTYEQYF. DNA for the CDR3: TGTGCCAGCAGCGTAGGAGATATTGCGTGGCGTAGCGGGAGTACTTACGAGCAGTACTTC. The chain carries TRBV9 and TRBJ2-7, with TRBD2 matching over 9 bases. This CDR3 region has 20 residues. CDR1 SGDLS and CDR2 YYNGEE come from the germline V gene. After removal of 0 bases from V and 4 bases from J, the junction contained 20 bases not matched to a gene.

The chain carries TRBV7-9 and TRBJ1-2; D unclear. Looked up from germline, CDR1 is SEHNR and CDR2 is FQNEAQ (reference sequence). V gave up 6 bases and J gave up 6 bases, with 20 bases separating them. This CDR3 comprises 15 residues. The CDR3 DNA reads TGTGCCAGCAGGTTTAGTATGGCCGGACCTAATGGCTACACCTTC. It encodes CASRFSMAGPNGYTF.

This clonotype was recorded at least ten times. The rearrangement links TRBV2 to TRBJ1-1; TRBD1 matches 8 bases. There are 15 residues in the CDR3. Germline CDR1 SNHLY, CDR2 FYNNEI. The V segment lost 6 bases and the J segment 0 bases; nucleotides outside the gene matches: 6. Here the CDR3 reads CASSGAGGLNTEAFF. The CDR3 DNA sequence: TGTGCCAGCAGCGGCGCAGGGGGCTTGAACACTGAAGCTTTCTTT.

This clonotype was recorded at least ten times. The CDR3 region has the DNA TGTGCCAGTAGTATTGGTGACAGGGCGAGCACTGAAGCTTTCTTT. This encodes CASSIGDRASTEAFF. The V call is TRBV19, the J call TRBJ1-1; 7 nucleotides align to TRBD1. There are 15 residues in the CDR3. Germline CDR1 and CDR2: LNHDA and SQIVND (reference sequence). With 3 bases clipped from V and 4 bases from J, the junction kept 8 bases outside the gene matches.

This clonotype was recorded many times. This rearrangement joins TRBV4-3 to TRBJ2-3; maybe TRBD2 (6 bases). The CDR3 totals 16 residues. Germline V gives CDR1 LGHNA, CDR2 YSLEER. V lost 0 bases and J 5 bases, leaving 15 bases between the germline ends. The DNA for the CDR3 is TGCGCCAGCAGCCAAGAAGGTCGACTAGGACAAGATACGCAGTATTTT. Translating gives CASSQEGRLGQDTQYF.

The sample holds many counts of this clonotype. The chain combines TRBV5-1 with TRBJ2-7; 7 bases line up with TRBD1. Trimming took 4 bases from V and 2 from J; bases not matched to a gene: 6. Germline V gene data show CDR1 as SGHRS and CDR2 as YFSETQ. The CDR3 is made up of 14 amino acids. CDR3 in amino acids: CASSLRGQPYEQYF. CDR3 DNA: TGCGCCAGCAGCCTAAGGGGACAGCCCTACGAGCAGTACTTC.

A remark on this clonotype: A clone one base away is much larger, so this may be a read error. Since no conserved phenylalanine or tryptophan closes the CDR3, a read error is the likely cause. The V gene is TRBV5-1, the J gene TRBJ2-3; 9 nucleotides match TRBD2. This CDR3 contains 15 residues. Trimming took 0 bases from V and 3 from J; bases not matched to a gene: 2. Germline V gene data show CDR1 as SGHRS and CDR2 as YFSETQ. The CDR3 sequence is CASSLGLAETDTQYS. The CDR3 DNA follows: TGCGCCAGCAGCTTGGGACTAGCGGAAACAGATACGCAGTATTCT.

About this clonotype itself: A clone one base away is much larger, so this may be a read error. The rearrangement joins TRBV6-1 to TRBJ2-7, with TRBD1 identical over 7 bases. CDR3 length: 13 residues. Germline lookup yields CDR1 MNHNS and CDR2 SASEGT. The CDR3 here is CAGRFQQGDEQYF. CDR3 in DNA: TGTGCCGGCAGATTTCAGCAGGGGGACGAGCAGTACTTC.

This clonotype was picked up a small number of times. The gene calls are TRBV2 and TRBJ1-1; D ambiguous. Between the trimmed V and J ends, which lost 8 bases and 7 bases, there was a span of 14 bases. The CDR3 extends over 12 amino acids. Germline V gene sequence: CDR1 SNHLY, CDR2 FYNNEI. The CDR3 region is CASVLSQNEAFF. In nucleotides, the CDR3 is TGTGCCAGCGTCCTCTCTCAGAATGAAGCTTTCTTT.

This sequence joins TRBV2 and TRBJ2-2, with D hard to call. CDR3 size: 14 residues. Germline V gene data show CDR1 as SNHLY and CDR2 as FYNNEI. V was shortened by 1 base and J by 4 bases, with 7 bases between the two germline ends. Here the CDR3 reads CASSEGRSTGELFF. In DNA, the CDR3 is TGTGCCAGCAGTGAAGGTCGGTCCACCGGGGAGCTGTTTTTT. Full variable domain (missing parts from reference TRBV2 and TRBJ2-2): EPEVTQTPSHQVTQMGQEVILRCVPISNHLYFYWYRQILGQKVEFLVSFYNNEISEKSEIFDDQFSVERPDGSNFTLKIRSTKLEDSAMYFCASSEGRSTGELFFGEGSRLTVL.

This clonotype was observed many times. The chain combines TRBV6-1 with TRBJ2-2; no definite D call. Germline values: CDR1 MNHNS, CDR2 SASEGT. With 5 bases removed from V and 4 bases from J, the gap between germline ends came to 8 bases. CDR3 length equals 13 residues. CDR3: CASSTTLTGELFF. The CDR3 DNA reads TGTGCCAGCAGTACTACGCTCACCGGGGAGCTGTTTTTT.